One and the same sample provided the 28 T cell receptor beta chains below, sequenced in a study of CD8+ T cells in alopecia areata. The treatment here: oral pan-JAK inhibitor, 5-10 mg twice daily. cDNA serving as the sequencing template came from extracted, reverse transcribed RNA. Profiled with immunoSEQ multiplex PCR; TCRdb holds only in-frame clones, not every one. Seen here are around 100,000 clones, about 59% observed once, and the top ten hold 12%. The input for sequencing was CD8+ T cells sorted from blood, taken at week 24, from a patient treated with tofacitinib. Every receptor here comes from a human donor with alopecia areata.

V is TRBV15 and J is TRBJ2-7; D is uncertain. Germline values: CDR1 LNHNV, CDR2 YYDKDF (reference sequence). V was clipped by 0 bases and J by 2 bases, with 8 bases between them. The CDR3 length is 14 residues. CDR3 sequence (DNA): TGTGCCACCAGCAGAGATTTGGCAGCCTACGAGCAGTACTTC. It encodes CATSRDLAAYEQYF. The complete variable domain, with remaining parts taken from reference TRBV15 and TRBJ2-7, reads DAMVIQNPRYQVTQFGKPVTLSCSQTLNHNVMYWYQQKSSQAPKLLFHYYDKDFNNEADTPDNFQSRRPNTSFCFLDIRSPGLGDTAMYLCATSRDLAAYEQYFGPGTRLTVT.

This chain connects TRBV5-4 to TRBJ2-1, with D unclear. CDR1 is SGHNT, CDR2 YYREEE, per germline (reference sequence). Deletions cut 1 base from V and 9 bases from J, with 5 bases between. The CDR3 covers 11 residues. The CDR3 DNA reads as TGTGCCAGCAGCTTGTCTTTTGAGCAGTTCTTC. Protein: CASSLSFEQFF.

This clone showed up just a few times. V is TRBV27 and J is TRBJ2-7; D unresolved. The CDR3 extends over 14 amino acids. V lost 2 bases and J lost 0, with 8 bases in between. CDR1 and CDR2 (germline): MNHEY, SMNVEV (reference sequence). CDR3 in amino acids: CASSLDGYSYEQYF. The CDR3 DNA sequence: TGTGCCAGCAGTTTAGACGGGTACTCCTACGAGCAGTACTTC.

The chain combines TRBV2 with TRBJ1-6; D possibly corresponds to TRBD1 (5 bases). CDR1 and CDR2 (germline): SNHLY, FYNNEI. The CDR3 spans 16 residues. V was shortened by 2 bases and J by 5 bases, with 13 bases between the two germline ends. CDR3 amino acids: CASSELSDTHNSPLHF. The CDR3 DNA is TGTGCCAGCAGTGAACTATCGGACACCCATAATTCACCCCTCCACTTT.

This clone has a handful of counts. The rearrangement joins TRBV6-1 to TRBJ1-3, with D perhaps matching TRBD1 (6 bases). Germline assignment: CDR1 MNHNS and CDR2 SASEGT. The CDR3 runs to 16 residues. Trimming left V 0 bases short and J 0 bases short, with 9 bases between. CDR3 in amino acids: CASSEAPDSSGNTIYF. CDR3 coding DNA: TGTGCCAGCAGTGAAGCGCCGGACAGCTCTGGAAACACCATATATTTT.

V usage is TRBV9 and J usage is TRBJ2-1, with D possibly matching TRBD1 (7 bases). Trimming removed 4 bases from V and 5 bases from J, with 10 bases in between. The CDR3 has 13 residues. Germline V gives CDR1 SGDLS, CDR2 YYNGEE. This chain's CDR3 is CASSSGGHNEQFF. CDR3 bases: TGTGCCAGCAGCTCAGGGGGGCACAATGAGCAGTTCTTC.

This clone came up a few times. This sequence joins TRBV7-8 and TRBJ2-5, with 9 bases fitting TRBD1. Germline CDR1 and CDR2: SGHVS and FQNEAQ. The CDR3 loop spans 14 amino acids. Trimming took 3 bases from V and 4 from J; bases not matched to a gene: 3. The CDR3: CASSLDRGLETQYF. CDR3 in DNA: TGTGCCAGCAGCTTGGACAGGGGTTTAGAGACCCAGTACTTC.

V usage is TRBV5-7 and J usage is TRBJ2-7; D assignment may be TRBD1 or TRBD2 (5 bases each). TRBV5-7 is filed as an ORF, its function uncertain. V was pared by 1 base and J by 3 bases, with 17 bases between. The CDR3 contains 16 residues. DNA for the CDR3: TGTGCCAGCAGCTTGTGGTGGGAAGGGGACCTCTACGAGCAGTACTTC. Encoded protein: CASSLWWEGDLYEQYF.

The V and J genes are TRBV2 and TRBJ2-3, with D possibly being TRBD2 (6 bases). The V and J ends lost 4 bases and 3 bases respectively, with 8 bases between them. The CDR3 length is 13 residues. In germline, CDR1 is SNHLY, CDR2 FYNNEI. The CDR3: CASSVAGTDTQYF. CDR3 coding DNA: TGTGCCAGCAGTGTTGCGGGGACAGATACGCAGTATTTT.

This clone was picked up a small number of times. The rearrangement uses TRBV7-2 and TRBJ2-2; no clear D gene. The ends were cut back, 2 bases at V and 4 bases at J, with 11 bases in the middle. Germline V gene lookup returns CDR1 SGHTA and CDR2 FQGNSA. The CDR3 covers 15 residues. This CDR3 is CASSLRAGLTGELFF. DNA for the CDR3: TGTGCCAGCAGCTTAAGGGCCGGGCTCACCGGGGAGCTGTTTTTT.

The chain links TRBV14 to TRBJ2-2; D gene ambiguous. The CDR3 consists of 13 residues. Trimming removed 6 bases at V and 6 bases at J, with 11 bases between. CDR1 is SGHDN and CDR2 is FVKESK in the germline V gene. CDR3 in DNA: TGTGCCAGCAGTCTTAACGAGTCCGGGGAGCTGTTTTTT. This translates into CASSLNESGELFF.

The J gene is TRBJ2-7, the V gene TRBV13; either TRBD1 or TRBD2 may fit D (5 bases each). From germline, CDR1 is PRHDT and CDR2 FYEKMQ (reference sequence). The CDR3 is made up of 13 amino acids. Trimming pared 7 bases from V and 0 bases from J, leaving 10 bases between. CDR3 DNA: TGTGCCAGCACGAGGGGCTCCTCCTACGAGCAGTACTTC. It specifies CASTRGSSYEQYF.

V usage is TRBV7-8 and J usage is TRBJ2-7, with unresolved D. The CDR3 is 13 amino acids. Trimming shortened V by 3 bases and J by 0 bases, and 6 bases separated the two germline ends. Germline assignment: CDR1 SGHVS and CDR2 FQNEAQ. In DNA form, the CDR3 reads TGTGCCAGCAGCTTGTGGGGCTCCTACGAGCAGTACTTC. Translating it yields CASSLWGSYEQYF.

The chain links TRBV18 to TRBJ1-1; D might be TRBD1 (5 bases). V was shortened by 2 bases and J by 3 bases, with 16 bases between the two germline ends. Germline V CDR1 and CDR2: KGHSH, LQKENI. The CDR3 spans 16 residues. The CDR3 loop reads CASSPLDRGGDTEAFF. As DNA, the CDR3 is TGTGCCAGCTCACCATTAGACCGGGGAGGGGACACTGAAGCTTTCTTT.

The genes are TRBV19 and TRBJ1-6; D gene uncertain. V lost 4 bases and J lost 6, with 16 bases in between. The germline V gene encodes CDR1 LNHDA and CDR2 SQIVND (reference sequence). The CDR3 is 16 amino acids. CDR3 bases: TGTGCCAGTAGTAATGATGCGGCAAGGACTAATTCACCCCTCCACTTT. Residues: CASSNDAARTNSPLHF.

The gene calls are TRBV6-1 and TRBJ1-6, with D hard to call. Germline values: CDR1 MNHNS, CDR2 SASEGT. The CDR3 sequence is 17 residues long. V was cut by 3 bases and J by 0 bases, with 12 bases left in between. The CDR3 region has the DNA TGTGCCAGCAGTGATATAACCCAAAGCTCCTATAATTCACCCCTCCACTTT. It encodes CASSDITQSSYNSPLHF.

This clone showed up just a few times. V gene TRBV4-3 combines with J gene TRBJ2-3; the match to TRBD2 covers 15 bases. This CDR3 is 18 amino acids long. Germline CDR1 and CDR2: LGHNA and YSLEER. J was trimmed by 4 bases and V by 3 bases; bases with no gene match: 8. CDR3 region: CASSHPGLAGGPPDTQYF. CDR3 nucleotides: TGCGCCAGCAGCCACCCTGGACTAGCGGGGGGGCCTCCAGATACGCAGTATTTT.

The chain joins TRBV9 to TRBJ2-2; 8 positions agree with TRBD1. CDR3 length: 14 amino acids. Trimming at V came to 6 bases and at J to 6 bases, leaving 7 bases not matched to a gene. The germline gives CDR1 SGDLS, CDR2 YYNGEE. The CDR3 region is CASTWTGSAGELFF. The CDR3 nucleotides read TGTGCCAGCACCTGGACAGGGAGCGCCGGGGAGCTGTTTTTT.

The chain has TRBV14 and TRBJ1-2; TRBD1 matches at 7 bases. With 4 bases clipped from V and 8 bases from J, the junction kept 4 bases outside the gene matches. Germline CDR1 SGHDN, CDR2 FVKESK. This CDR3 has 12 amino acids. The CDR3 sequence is CASSPGGSGYTF. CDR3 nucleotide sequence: TGTGCCAGCAGCCCAGGGGGAAGCGGCTACACCTTC.

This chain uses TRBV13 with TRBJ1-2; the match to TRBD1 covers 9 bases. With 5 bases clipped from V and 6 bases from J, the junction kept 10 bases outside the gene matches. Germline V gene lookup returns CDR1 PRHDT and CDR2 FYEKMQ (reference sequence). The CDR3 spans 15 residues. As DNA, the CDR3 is TGTGCCAGCAGCCCGGAGGGACAGGGAGGGAATGGCTACACCTTC. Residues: CASSPEGQGGNGYTF.

DNA for the CDR3: TGTGCCAGCAGCCCAGGGCCCATTCTCGAGCAGTACTTC. The encoded protein is CASSPGPILEQYF. The chain has TRBV5-6 and TRBJ2-7; weak D call: TRBD1 (5 bases). Germline lookup yields CDR1 SGHDT and CDR2 YYEEEE. Trimming cost V 4 bases and J 6 bases, with 14 bases left between them. This CDR3 is 13 amino acids long.

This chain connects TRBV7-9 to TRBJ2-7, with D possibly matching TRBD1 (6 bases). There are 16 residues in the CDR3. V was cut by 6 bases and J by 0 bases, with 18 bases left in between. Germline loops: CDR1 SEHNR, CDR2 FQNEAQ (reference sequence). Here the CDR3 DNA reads TGTGCCAGCAGTAACCCCGAGGGGGTCGACTCCTACGAGCAGTACTTC. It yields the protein CASSNPEGVDSYEQYF.

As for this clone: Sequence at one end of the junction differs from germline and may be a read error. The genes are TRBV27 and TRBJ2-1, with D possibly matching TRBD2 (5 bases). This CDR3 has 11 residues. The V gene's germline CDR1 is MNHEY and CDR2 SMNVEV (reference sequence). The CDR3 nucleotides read TGTGCCAGCAGTGACGGACTGCGGGTAATCTTC. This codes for CASSDGLRVIF.

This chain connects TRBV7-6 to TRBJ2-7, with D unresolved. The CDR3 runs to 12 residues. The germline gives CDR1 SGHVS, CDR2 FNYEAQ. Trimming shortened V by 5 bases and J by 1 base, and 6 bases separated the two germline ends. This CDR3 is CASSQFSYEQYF. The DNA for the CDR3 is TGTGCCAGCAGCCAATTTTCCTACGAGCAGTACTTC.

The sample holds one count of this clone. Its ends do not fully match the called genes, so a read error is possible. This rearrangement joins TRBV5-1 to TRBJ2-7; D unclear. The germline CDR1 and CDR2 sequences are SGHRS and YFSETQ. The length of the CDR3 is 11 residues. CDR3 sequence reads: CASSLDSELCF. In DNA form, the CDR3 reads TGCGCCAGCAGCTTGGACAGCGAGCTTTGCTTC.

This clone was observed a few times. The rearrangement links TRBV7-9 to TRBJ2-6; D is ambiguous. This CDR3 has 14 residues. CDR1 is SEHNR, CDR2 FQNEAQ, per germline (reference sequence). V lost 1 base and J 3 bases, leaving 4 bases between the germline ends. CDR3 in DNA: TGTGCCAGCAGCTTAGTGGATGGGGCCAACGTCCTGACTTTC. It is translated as CASSLVDGANVLTF.

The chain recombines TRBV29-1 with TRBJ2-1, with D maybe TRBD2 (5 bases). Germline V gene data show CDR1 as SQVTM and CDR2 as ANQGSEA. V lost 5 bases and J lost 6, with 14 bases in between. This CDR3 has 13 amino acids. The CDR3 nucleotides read TGCAGCGTTCGGGGATCGGCGGGCAATGAGCAGTTCTTC. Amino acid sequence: CSVRGSAGNEQFF.

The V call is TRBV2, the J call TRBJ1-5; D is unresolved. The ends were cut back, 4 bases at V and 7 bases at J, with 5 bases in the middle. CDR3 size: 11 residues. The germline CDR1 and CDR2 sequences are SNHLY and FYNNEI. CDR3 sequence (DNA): TGTGCCAGCAGTGCTGGCCAGCCCCAGCATTTT. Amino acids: CASSAGQPQHF.